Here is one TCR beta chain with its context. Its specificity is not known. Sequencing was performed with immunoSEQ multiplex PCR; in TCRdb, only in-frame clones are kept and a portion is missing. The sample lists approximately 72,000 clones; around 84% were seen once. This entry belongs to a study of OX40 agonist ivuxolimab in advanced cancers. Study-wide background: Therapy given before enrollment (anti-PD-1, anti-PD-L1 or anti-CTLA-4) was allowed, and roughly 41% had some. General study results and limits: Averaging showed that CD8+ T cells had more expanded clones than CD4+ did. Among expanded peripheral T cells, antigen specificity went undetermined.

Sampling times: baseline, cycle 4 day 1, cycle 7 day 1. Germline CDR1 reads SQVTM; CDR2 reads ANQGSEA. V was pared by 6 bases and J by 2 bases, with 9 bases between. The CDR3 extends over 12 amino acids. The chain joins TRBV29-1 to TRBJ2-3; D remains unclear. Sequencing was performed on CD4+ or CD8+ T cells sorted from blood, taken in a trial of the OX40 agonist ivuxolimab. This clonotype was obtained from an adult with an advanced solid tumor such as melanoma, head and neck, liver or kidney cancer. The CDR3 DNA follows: TGCAGCGTCCCACAGTCCACAGATACGCAGTATTTT. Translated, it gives CSVPQSTDTQYF.